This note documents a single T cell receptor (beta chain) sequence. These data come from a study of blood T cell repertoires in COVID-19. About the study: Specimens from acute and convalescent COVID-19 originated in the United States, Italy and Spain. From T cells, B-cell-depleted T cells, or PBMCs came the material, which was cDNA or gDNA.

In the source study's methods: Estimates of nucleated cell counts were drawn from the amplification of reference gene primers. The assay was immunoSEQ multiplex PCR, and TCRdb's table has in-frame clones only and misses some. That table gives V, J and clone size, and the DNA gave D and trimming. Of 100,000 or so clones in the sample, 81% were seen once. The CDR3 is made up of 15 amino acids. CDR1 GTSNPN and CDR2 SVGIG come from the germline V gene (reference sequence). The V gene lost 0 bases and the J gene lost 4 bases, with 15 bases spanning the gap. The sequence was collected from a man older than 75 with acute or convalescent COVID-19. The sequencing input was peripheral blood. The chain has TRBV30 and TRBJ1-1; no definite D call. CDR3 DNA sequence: TGTGCCTGGAGTGTGGGCCCTCGCGGGGTCACTGAAGCTTTCTTT. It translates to CAWSVGPRGVTEAFF.